Below are 27 T cell receptor beta chains sequenced from a single sample in a study of CD8 T cells in ankylosing spondylitis. These receptors' targets are unknown. TCRdb called the 5' RACE reads again in MiXCR, with one record for every CDR3 protein. The sample includes 500,000 or so distinct CDR3 sequences, about 5% of them seen just once. Study findings and constraints: A motif in TCR beta, a set of under ten highly homologous variants, appeared characteristic of ankylosing spondylitis blood.

Sequencing was performed on blood, either unsorted or a sorted T cell fraction (not recorded which). Source of these receptors: a male donor with ankylosing spondylitis.

In this sample, this clonotype turned up many times. The chain recombines TRBV15 with TRBJ2-5; D is possibly TRBD1 (6 bases). Germline V CDR1 and CDR2: LNHNV, YYDKDF (reference sequence). The CDR3 loop spans 16 amino acids. V lost 1 base to trimming and J lost 1 base, with 13 bases between them. CDR3 region: CATSRVKGDRQETQYF. For the CDR3, the DNA is TGTGCCACCAGCAGAGTAAAGGGGGATCGCCAAGAGACCCAGTACTTC.

This clonotype was recorded many times. In DNA form, the CDR3 reads TGTGCCAGCAGCCGGGACCCGAACCCACTCTCCTACGAGCAGTACTTC. This encodes CASSRDPNPLSYEQYF. This chain connects TRBV5-6 to TRBJ2-7, with D possibly called TRBD1 or TRBD2 (5 bases each). The germline V gene has CDR1 SGHDT and CDR2 YYEEEE. V lost 4 bases, J lost 0 bases, and 17 bases lay in between. The CDR3 has 16 residues.

At least ten counts were recorded for this clonotype. This rearrangement joins TRBV29-1 to TRBJ2-5, with TRBD1 matching over 8 bases. Trimming cost V 1 base and J 5 bases; bases outside gene matches: 9. The germline gives CDR1 SQVTM, CDR2 ANQGSEA. This CDR3 has 15 amino acids. CDR3 residues: CSVEGFYRGMETQYF. Here the CDR3 DNA reads TGCAGCGTTGAAGGCTTTTACAGGGGGATGGAGACCCAGTACTTC.

This clonotype occurred a few times. The chain uses TRBV6-1 and TRBJ2-3; no clear D. CDR1 is MNHNS and CDR2 is SASEGT in the germline V gene. This CDR3 comprises 16 residues. V shed 4 bases and J shed 5 bases, with 19 bases lying between them. The CDR3 DNA follows: TGTGCCAGCAGTGGAATACTTGGTGGGGAAGGAGATACGCAGTATTTT. This codes for CASSGILGGEGDTQYF.

This clonotype was picked up many times. The chain recombines TRBV20-1 with TRBJ2-5; 13 nucleotides agree with TRBD2. This CDR3 is 14 amino acids long. The V and J ends lost 5 bases and 7 bases, in that order; junction bases with no gene match: 7. Germline V gene sequence: CDR1 DFQATT, CDR2 SNEGSKA (reference sequence). CDR3 residues: CSAPRTSGGSTQYF. Here the CDR3 DNA reads TGCAGTGCTCCCCGGACTAGCGGGGGTTCGACCCAGTACTTC.

Ten or more counts support this clonotype. The V gene is TRBV6-1, the J gene TRBJ1-1; weak D call: TRBD1 (5 bases). The CDR3 is 14 amino acids. Germline-derived CDR1 and CDR2 are MNHNS and SASEGT. The V gene lost 7 bases and the J gene lost 2 bases, with 14 bases spanning the gap. Here the CDR3 DNA reads TGTGCCAGCACCCTACTTGGGGACAACACTGAAGCTTTCTTT. It is translated as CASTLLGDNTEAFF.

Many counts were recorded for this clonotype. The rearrangement links TRBV15 to TRBJ1-5, with 7 nucleotides matching TRBD1. The ends lost 4 bases at V and 8 bases at J; junction bases unmatched: 20. Germline CDR1 is LNHNV and CDR2 is YYDKDF (reference sequence). The CDR3 length is 18 residues. Here the CDR3 reads CATSTLRGRDGGKEPQHF. As DNA, the CDR3 is TGTGCCACCAGCACTCTAAGGGGGCGGGACGGGGGAAAGGAGCCCCAGCATTTT.

This clonotype was found many times. This sequence joins TRBV10-3 and TRBJ2-1; D gene uncertain. The germline V gene encodes CDR1 ENHRY and CDR2 SYGVKD. Trimming cost V 3 bases and J 0 bases, with 6 bases left between them. CDR3 length: 14 amino acids. This chain's CDR3 is CAISERSSYNEQFF. Here the CDR3 DNA reads TGTGCCATCAGTGAACGGAGCTCCTACAATGAGCAGTTCTTC.

This clonotype was seen many times. CDR3 in amino acids: CSVVRLAGGPIRTDTQYF. The CDR3 DNA reads TGCAGCGTTGTCCGACTAGCGGGGGGGCCGATAAGGACAGATACGCAGTATTTT. The rearrangement uses TRBV29-1 and TRBJ2-3, with 14 bases identical to TRBD2. J gave up 3 bases and V 4 bases, and 12 bases lay outside the gene matches. The CDR3 contains 18 residues. In germline, CDR1 is SQVTM, CDR2 ANQGSEA.

This clonotype has at least ten counts. This chain connects TRBV11-3 to TRBJ1-1; D gene ambiguous. The CDR3 extends over 13 amino acids. Trimming removed 3 bases at V and 4 bases at J, with 9 bases between. Germline CDR1 is SGHNT and CDR2 is YENEEA. In nucleotides, the CDR3 is TGTGCCAGCAGCTTTAGCAGGCTCACTGAAGCTTTCTTT. Protein product: CASSFSRLTEAFF.

There are many counts of this clonotype. The chain is built from TRBV4-1 and TRBJ2-2; D is uncertain. This CDR3 is built from 14 residues. The germline V gene has CDR1 MGHRA and CDR2 YSYEKL. V lost 1 base to trimming and J lost 4 bases, with 7 bases between them. The chain's CDR3 is CASSQVSGTGELFF. For the CDR3, the DNA is TGCGCCAGCAGCCAAGTATCAGGCACCGGGGAGCTGTTTTTT.

This clonotype was seen repeatedly, ten times or more. This rearrangement joins TRBV6-5 to TRBJ2-2; TRBD1 matches 12 bases. Unmatched junction bases numbered 3, after V lost 2 bases and J lost 8 bases. Germline lookup yields CDR1 MNHEY and CDR2 SVGAGI. The CDR3 extends over 15 amino acids. In DNA, the CDR3 is TGTGCCAGCAGTTACCGGGACAGGGGGCGGGGGGAGCTGTTTTTT. As protein: CASSYRDRGRGELFF.

This clonotype was seen more than once but under ten times. This chain joins TRBV5-1 and TRBJ2-1; 8 nucleotides agree with TRBD2. V lost 0 bases to trimming and J lost 1 base; unmatched junction nucleotides: 3. CDR1 SGHRS and CDR2 YFSETQ come from the germline V gene. This CDR3 contains 16 residues. CDR3 amino acids: CASSLVLAGSYNEQFF. The DNA for the CDR3 is TGCGCCAGCAGCTTGGTTTTAGCGGGATCCTACAATGAGCAGTTCTTC.

The sample holds many counts of this clonotype. V is TRBV7-9 and J is TRBJ1-3, with 7 bases matching TRBD1. The J segment lost 1 base and the V segment lost 3 bases, leaving 0 bases of the junction unmatched. CDR1 SEHNR and CDR2 FQNEAQ come from the germline V gene (reference sequence). The CDR3 consists of 14 residues. CDR3 sequence (DNA): TGTGCCAGCAGCTTGGGACAGTCTGGAAACACCATATATTTT. The encoded protein is CASSLGQSGNTIYF.

This clonotype was found many times. The chain uses TRBV29-1 and TRBJ2-5, with 9 bases lining up with TRBD2. Per the germline V gene, CDR1 is SQVTM and CDR2 is ANQGSEA. This CDR3 region has 14 residues. The V segment lost 3 bases and the J segment 4 bases; nucleotides outside the gene matches: 6. CDR3: CSVESGGIGETQYF. The CDR3 DNA reads TGCAGCGTTGAGAGCGGGGGGATTGGAGAGACCCAGTACTTC.

The sample holds many counts of this clonotype. The CDR3 DNA reads TGTGCCAGCAGCCAAGAGTCGGTGAGGGCAGGGCGCGCTTTCTTT. It translates to CASSQESVRAGRAFF. This chain joins TRBV4-2 and TRBJ1-1; weak D call: TRBD1 (5 bases). Trimming took off 0 bases at V and 11 bases at J, with 19 bases between the two ends. The CDR3 extends over 15 amino acids. CDR1 and CDR2 (germline): LGHNA, YNFKEQ.

This clonotype was seen repeatedly, ten times or more. V and J are TRBV18 and TRBJ2-3; perhaps TRBD1 as D (6 bases). Germline V gives CDR1 KGHSH, CDR2 LQKENI. V was trimmed by 6 bases and J by 9 bases, leaving 19 bases between them. The CDR3 extends over 14 amino acids. CDR3 coding DNA: TGTGCCAGCTCTCAACCAGGGGCCTCGCCGACGCAGTATTTT. Its translation is CASSQPGASPTQYF.

This clonotype was detected ten times or more. This CDR3 is CASSLVQGMYQPQHF. The CDR3 DNA follows: TGTGCCAGCAGCTTGGTTCAGGGGATGTATCAGCCCCAGCATTTT. This chain uses TRBV7-2 with TRBJ1-5; the D gene is possibly TRBD1 (6 bases). V gave up 3 bases and J gave up 5 bases, with 14 bases separating them. This CDR3 has 15 amino acids. Per germline, CDR1 SGHTA and CDR2 FQGNSA.

This clonotype was detected many times. The rearrangement uses TRBV5-1 and TRBJ2-4, with TRBD2 matching over 9 bases. V was clipped by 2 bases and J by 1 base; unmatched bases: 4. Germline CDR1 is SGHRS and CDR2 is YFSETQ. The CDR3 loop spans 16 amino acids. CDR3 bases: TGCGCCAGCAGCTTACCAGCGGGAGGCGCCAAAAACATTCAGTACTTC. Protein sequence: CASSLPAGGAKNIQYF. Using reference TRBV5-1 and TRBJ2-4 for the parts outside the CDR3, the full variable domain is KAGVTQTPRYLIKTRGQQVTLSCSPISGHRSVSWYQQTPGQGLQFLFEYFSETQRNKGNFPGRFSGRQFSNSRSEMNVSTLELGDSALYLCASSLPAGGAKNIQYFGAGTRLSVL.

This clonotype was seen at least ten times. The rearrangement uses TRBV29-1 and TRBJ1-1; D uncertain. Germline loops: CDR1 SQVTM, CDR2 ANQGSEA. Trimming took off 1 base at V and 1 base at J, with 7 bases between the two ends. CDR3 length equals 13 residues. The CDR3 is CSVEGISNTEAFF. Here the CDR3 DNA reads TGCAGCGTTGAAGGGATATCGAACACTGAAGCTTTCTTT.

A few counts support this clonotype. The genes are TRBV7-9 and TRBJ1-4, with 9 bases that match TRBD1. Germline CDR1 SEHNR, CDR2 FQNEAQ (reference sequence). The junction had 7 bases not matched to a gene; V was cut back by 4 bases and J by 7 bases. The CDR3 contains 15 residues. CDR3 residues: CASSSGQGLTEKLFF. CDR3 DNA: TGTGCCAGCAGCTCGGGACAGGGACTAACTGAAAAACTGTTTTTT. Supplemented by reference TRBV7-9 and TRBJ1-4, the full variable domain reads DTGVSQNPRHKITKRGQNVTFRCDPISEHNRLYWYRQTLGQGPEFLTYFQNEAQLEKSRLLSDRFSAERPKGSFSTLEIQRTEQGDSAMYLCASSSGQGLTEKLFFGSGTQLSVL.

This clonotype occurred a few times. The V and J genes are TRBV10-3 and TRBJ2-5; D gene unclear. Trimming removed 0 bases at V and 0 bases at J, with 5 bases between. CDR1 is ENHRY and CDR2 is SYGVKD in the germline V gene. This CDR3 has 14 amino acids. The chain's CDR3 is CAISESAYQETQYF. The CDR3 nucleotides are TGTGCCATCAGTGAGTCGGCATACCAAGAGACCCAGTACTTC.

This clonotype came up many times. The J gene is TRBJ2-7, the V gene TRBV7-8; the match to TRBD1 covers 9 bases. This CDR3 is 15 amino acids long. Losses at the gene ends were 1 base for V and 3 bases for J; bases not matched to a gene: 4. Germline CDR1 is SGHVS and CDR2 is FQNEAQ. The CDR3 loop is CASSLDRGPYYEQYF. Written as DNA, the CDR3 is TGTGCCAGCAGCTTAGACAGGGGGCCTTACTACGAGCAGTACTTC.

The sample holds many counts of this clonotype. The chain recombines TRBV10-3 with TRBJ1-1; D ambiguous. There are 13 residues in the CDR3. Trimming pared 11 bases from V and 3 bases from J, leaving 16 bases between. Germline CDR1 ENHRY, CDR2 SYGVKD. The CDR3 DNA follows: TGTGCCCTTCGGGAGAGTGGGGACACTGAAGCTTTCTTT. This codes for CALRESGDTEAFF.

This clonotype showed up many times. The V call is TRBV7-2, the J call TRBJ1-5, with a weak D call TRBD1 (6 bases). Germline CDR1 is SGHTA and CDR2 is FQGNSA. CDR3 size: 14 residues. The V end was cut by 5 bases, the J end by 4 bases, with 12 bases between. The CDR3 sequence is CASSLRRGNQPQHF. In DNA, the CDR3 is TGTGCCAGCAGCCTACGAAGGGGGAATCAGCCCCAGCATTTT.

This rearrangement joins TRBV5-5 to TRBJ1-2; D is possibly TRBD1 (5 bases). This CDR3 comprises 13 residues. Germline V gene lookup returns CDR1 SGHKS and CDR2 YYEKEE (reference sequence). V lost 4 bases and J lost 5, with 12 bases in between. CDR3 coding DNA: TGTGCCAGCAGCCAACTGGACACATATGGCTACACCTTC. Protein: CASSQLDTYGYTF.

This clonotype was observed at least ten times. The chain has TRBV6-1 and TRBJ2-3; 8 nucleotides agree with TRBD2. J was trimmed by 4 bases and V by 5 bases; bases with no gene match: 5. The CDR3 is made up of 14 amino acids. Germline CDR1 and CDR2: MNHNS and SASEGT. This chain's CDR3 is CASSTQTSADTQYF. The CDR3 DNA follows: TGTGCCAGCAGTACCCAGACTAGCGCAGATACGCAGTATTTT.